This T cell receptor beta chain was recorded in a study of blood T cell repertoires in COVID-19. Overall study context: Sample material is recorded as cDNA or gDNA derived from T cells, B-cell-depleted T cells, or PBMCs.

Trimming took off 1 base at V and 1 base at J, with 8 bases between the two ends. Germline CDR1 is SGHTA and CDR2 is FQGNSA. CDR3 length equals 15 residues. The authors' processing: Quantification of nucleated cells was approximated via reference gene primer amplification. TCRdb's table, derived via immunoSEQ multiplex PCR, lists solely in-frame clones and lacks some. Clonal size and the V and J genes are those of that table, whereas D and trimming came from the DNA. The data hold fewer than 150,000 clones, with 75% to 90% observed a single time. Sequencing was performed on peripheral blood. The rearrangement links TRBV7-2 to TRBJ1-5; possible D gene TRBD1, 5 bases. The origin of this receptor is a human donor in a cohort sampled during active COVID-19. CDR3 nucleotide sequence: TGTGCCAGCAGCTTAGTGGGGGGGAGCAATCAGCCCCAGCATTTT. This codes for CASSLVGGSNQPQHF.